This TCR beta chain stems from a study of T-cell memory formation after mild COVID-19. Each CDR3 protein is one row after TCRdb ran MiXCR on the 5' RACE reads. The table lists some 310,000 distinct CDR3 sequences, roughly 20% of them singletons. The V gene lost 0 bases and the J gene lost 0 bases, with 6 bases spanning the gap. There are 15 residues in the CDR3. Germline V CDR1 and CDR2: SGHTA, FQGNSA. This chain connects TRBV7-2 to TRBJ2-1; D is uncertain. The TCR comes from a man aged 18 to 30 who had mild COVID-19 (a few samples of this study predate the infection). Cell type and time point are not known. Input material: PBMCs or a T cell subset sorted from them (not recorded which). The DNA for the CDR3 is TGTGCCAGCAGCTTAGCACGTTCCTCCTACAATGAGCAGTTCTTC. Its protein is CASSLARSSYNEQFF.